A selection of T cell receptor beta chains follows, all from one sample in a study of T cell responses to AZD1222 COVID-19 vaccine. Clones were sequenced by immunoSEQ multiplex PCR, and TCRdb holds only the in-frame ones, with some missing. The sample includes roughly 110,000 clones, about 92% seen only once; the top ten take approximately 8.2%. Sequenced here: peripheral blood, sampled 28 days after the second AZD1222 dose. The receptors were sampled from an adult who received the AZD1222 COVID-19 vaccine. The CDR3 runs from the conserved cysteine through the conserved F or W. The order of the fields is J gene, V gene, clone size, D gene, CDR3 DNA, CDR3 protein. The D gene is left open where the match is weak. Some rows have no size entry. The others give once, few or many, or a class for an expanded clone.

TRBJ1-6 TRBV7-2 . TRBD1 TGTGCCAGCAGCTCAGGCGGGACAGGGGCGGGTTCACCCCTCCACTTT CASSSGGTGAGSPLHF
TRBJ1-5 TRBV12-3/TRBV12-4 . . TGTGCCAGCAGTTTGGATCAGCCCCAGCATTTT CASSLDQPQHF
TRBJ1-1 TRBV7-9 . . TGTGCCAGCACCGAGCCAGGGACTGAAGCTTTCTTT CASTEPGTEAFF
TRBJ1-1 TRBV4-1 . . TGCGCCAGCAGCCAAGTCGGATCGAACACTGAAGCTTTCTTT CASSQVGSNTEAFF
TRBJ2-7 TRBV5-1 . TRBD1 TGCGCCAGCAGCTTGGCCCGGGACAGGGCCTCCTACGAGCAGTACTTC CASSLARDRASYEQYF
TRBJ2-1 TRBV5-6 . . TGTGCCAGCAGCTTTACAACCGACACCTACAATGAGCAGTTCTTC CASSFTTDTYNEQFF
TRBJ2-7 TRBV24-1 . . TGTGCCACCAGTGGTCCCCCCAGCTACGAGCAGTACTTC CATSGPPSYEQYF
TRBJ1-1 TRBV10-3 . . TGTGCCATCAGTGTGGAGGGACGGTGGAACACTGAAGCTTTCTTT CAISVEGRWNTEAFF
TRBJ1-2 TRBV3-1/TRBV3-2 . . TGTGCCAGCAGCCAAGTTGGCTACACCTTC CASSQVGYTF
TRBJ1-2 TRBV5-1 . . TGCGCCAGCAGCTTCGTATCGGCCGCCTATGGCTACACCTTC CASSFVSAAYGYTF
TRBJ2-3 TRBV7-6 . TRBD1 TGTGCCAGCAGCTCCGGGACAGGGGGCAGAGATACGCAGTATTTT CASSSGTGGRDTQYF
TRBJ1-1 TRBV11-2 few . TGTGCCAGCACCGCAGGGCTCGCTGAAGCTTTCTTT CASTAGLAEAFF
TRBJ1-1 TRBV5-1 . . TGCGCCAGCAGCTTGGGGGGCAGGGTAGGATCTGAAGCTTTCTTT CASSLGGRVGSEAFF
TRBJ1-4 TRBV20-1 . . TGCAGTGCTAGTATGGGGGGTAATGAAAAACTGTTTTTT CSASMGGNEKLFF
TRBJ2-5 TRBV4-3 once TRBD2 TGCGCCAGCAGCCAGAGTACTAGCGGGGGGCAAGAGACCCAGTACTTC CASSQSTSGGQETQYF
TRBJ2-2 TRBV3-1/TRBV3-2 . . TGTGCCAGCAGCCAAGATAATTTAAGGGGGACCGGGGAGCTGTTTTTT CASSQDNLRGTGELFF
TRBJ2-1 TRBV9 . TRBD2 TGTGCCAGCAGCTCGCCTTTGGGACTAGCCGGCAATGAGCAGTTCTTC CASSSPLGLAGNEQFF
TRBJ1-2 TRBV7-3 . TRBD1 TGTGCCAGCAGCTTAGGGGGTACGACAGGGCTGGGCTATGGCTACACCTTC CASSLGGTTGLGYGYTF
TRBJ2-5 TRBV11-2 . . TGTGCCAGCACCCTCACCGGGTCCGCAAGGGAGACCCAGTACTTC CASTLTGSARETQYF
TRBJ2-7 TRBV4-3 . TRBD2 TGCGCCAGCAGTGCGACTAGCGGGAGATCCTACGAGCAGTACTTC CASSATSGRSYEQYF
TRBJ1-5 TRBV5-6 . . TGTGCCAGCACCTCCCCCGGGCCCCAGCATTTT CASTSPGPQHF
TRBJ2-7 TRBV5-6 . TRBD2 TGTGCCAGCACCGACGGGGGGGTCGAGCAGTACTTC CASTDGGVEQYF
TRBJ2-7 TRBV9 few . TGTGCCAGCAGCGTAGGGGCAGAAGCAACCTACGAGCAGTACTTC CASSVGAEATYEQYF
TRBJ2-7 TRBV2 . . TGTGCCAGCAGTCCTGGACAGCCGATCTCCTACGAGCAGTACTTC CASSPGQPISYEQYF
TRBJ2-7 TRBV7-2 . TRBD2 TGTGCCAGCAGCTTTAGTAGCACGGGACTAGGGGTTTCCGAGCAGTACTTC CASSFSSTGLGVSEQYF
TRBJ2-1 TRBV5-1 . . TGCGCCAGCAGCTTGATTCCAGGGTTTTCCTACAATGAGCAGTTCTTC CASSLIPGFSYNEQFF
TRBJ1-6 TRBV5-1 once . TGCGCCAGCAGCTTGGGGCAGGCTAATTCACCCCTCCACTTT CASSLGQANSPLHF
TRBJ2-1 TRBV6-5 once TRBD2 TGTGCCAGCAGCCGTGGGACTAGCGGGTTCAATGAGCAGTTCTTC CASSRGTSGFNEQFF
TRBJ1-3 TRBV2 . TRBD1 TGTGCCAGCAGCCTCCTAGGGACAGGGGGAAACACCATATATTTT CASSLLGTGGNTIYF
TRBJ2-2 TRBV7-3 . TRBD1 TGTGCCAGCAGCAAAGGGACAGGGGGCGCAAACACCGGGGAGCTGTTTTTT CASSKGTGGANTGELFF
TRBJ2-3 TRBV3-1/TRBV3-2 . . TGTGCCAGCAGCCCTGACGGGTGGGGAGACACAGATACGCAGTATTTT CASSPDGWGDTDTQYF
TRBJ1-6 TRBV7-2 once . TGTGCCAGCAGCCGCGGGACGTATAATTCACCCCTCCACTTT CASSRGTYNSPLHF
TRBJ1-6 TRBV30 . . TGTGCCTGGAGTATCGGCTCACCCCTCCACTTT CAWSIGSPLHF